The following is a TCR beta chain sequence with its context. The antigen is unknown. These data are taken from a study of T cells in Graves' hyperthyroidism and ophthalmopathy. Using RNA transcripts as the source, TCR beta CDR3 regions were amplified. HTBI primers were the set used in a first-round RT-PCR of the TCR CDR3. Using its own MiXCR run on the multiplex PCR reads, TCRdb lists one record per CDR3 protein. The table lists about 52,000 distinct CDR3 sequences, around 48% of them singletons. This CDR3 comprises 16 residues. From germline, CDR1 is DFQATT and CDR2 SNEGSKA (reference sequence). The V segment lost 6 bases and the J segment 2 bases; nucleotides outside the gene matches: 4. Lactation, pregnancy, other autoimmune disease or uncontrolled infection led to exclusion of patients. Clinical symptoms, serum thyroxine, TRAb, thyroid ultrasound and orbital computed tomography informed diagnoses. It was less than 13 ml of fresh peripheral blood that supplied the PBMCs.

General study points: In validation, the model predicted ophthalmopathy. These predictions came a median roughly 6.5 months before onset.

This receptor was obtained from a woman aged 45-59 years with Graves' ophthalmopathy. The chain uses TRBV20-1 and TRBJ2-1, with 16 bases fitting TRBD2. Sequenced sample: blood. The DNA of the CDR3 is TGCAGTGCGTCGGGACTAGCGGGGGGGCCCTACAATGAGCAGTTCTTC. It codes for CSASGLAGGPYNEQFF.